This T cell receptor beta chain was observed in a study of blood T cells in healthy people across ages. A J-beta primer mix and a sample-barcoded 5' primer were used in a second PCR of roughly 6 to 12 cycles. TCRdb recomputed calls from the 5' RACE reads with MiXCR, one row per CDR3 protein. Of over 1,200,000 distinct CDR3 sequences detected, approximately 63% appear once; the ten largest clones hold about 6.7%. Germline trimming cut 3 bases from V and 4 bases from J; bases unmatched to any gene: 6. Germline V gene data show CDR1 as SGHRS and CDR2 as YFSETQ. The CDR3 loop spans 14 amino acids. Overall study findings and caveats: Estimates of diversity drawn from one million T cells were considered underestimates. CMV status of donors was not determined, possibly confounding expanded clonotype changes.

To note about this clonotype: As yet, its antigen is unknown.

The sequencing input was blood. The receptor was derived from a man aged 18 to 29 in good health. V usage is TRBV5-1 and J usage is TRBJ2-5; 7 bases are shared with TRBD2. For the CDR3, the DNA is TGCGCCAGCAGCTCAGCGGGATTGGGAGAGACCCAGTACTTC. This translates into CASSSAGLGETQYF.